Below are 22 T cell receptor beta chains sequenced from a single sample in a study of a mutant IDH1 vaccine in newly diagnosed glioma. As to time point: week 47, end of study. Each dose of the vaccine consisted of 300 ug of mutant IDH1 20-mer peptide, with topical imiquimod. These TCRs are of unknown antigen specificity. The table came from immunoSEQ multiplex PCR; TCRdb's copy has only in-frame clones and leaves some out. The sample lists some 20,000 clones, 84% occurring once. The source material was PBMCs, sampled from a glioma patient whose treatment included an IDH1 peptide vaccine. Receptors originate from a man between 35 and 55 years old with glioma.

There are a few counts of this clone. The chain is built from TRBV27 and TRBJ1-3, with D perhaps matching TRBD1 (5 bases). V dropped 6 bases and J dropped 3 bases, with 6 bases sitting between them. From germline, CDR1 is MNHEY and CDR2 SMNVEV (reference sequence). The CDR3 extends over 12 amino acids. The CDR3 DNA reads TGTGCCAGCAGAGGGGATGGAAACACCATATATTTT. Translating gives CASRGDGNTIYF.

This sequence joins TRBV5-5 and TRBJ1-1, with TRBD1 matching 7 bases. Trimming removed 4 bases from V and 0 bases from J; junction bases left unmatched: 12. CDR3 size: 17 residues. In germline, CDR1 is SGHKS, CDR2 YYEKEE (reference sequence). This chain's CDR3 is CASSPGAGGPMNTEAFF. The CDR3 bases are TGTGCCAGCAGCCCCGGGGCAGGGGGGCCTATGAACACTGAAGCTTTCTTT.

This clone was seen more than once but under ten times. J is TRBJ2-1 and V is TRBV6-6; 9 nucleotides agree with TRBD1. CDR3 length: 14 residues. J was trimmed by 10 bases and V by 6 bases; bases with no gene match: 10. Germline V gives CDR1 MNHNY, CDR2 SVGAGI (reference sequence). The CDR3 DNA follows: TGTGCCAGCAGAACAGGGGGCCGTGCTGGGGAGCAGTTCTTC. It encodes CASRTGGRAGEQFF.

The chain is built from TRBV5-4 and TRBJ2-1; TRBD1 is a possible D gene (6 bases). Per the germline V gene, CDR1 is SGHNT and CDR2 is YYREEE (reference sequence). Trimming took 6 bases from V and 6 from J, leaving 7 bases between them. The length of the CDR3 is 11 residues. The CDR3 DNA reads as TGTGCCAGCAAGGGGGTCAATGAGCAGTTCTTC. Translating gives CASKGVNEQFF.

A single count supports this clone. The V and J genes are TRBV6-1 and TRBJ2-3; D call uncertain. The CDR3 contains 16 residues. Deletions cut 4 bases from V and 4 bases from J, with 18 bases between. The V gene's germline CDR1 is MNHNS and CDR2 SASEGT. The CDR3 region is CASSVDLGSTADTQYF. The CDR3 DNA reads TGTGCCAGCAGTGTTGATTTGGGGTCCACAGCAGATACGCAGTATTTT.

V and J are TRBV2 and TRBJ2-3, with no clear D. In germline, CDR1 is SNHLY, CDR2 FYNNEI. V was cut by 5 bases and J by 1 base, with 13 bases left in between. This CDR3 region has 15 residues. This chain's CDR3 is CASSKGYRGTDTQYF. The CDR3 coding sequence is TGTGCCAGCAGTAAAGGCTACCGGGGCACAGATACGCAGTATTTT.

This clone was seen only a few times. The rearrangement links TRBV7-9 to TRBJ1-3; D not resolved. Trimming cost V 2 bases and J 3 bases, with 11 bases left between them. This CDR3 comprises 15 residues. The germline V gene has CDR1 SEHNR and CDR2 FQNEAQ (reference sequence). Here the CDR3 reads CASSLRAAIGNTIYF. CDR3 coding DNA: TGTGCCAGCAGCTTAAGGGCGGCCATTGGAAACACCATATATTTT.

The chain carries TRBV7-2 and TRBJ2-6, with D perhaps TRBD1 or TRBD2 (5 bases each). V shed 8 bases and J shed 2 bases, with 13 bases lying between them. CDR1 and CDR2 (germline): SGHTA, FQGNSA. The CDR3 is 15 amino acids. CDR3 loop: CASVGAEAGANVLTF. The CDR3 coding sequence is TGTGCCAGCGTCGGGGCCGAGGCTGGGGCCAACGTCCTGACTTTC.

The V and J genes are TRBV5-1 and TRBJ1-2; no clear D gene. Trimming stripped 6 bases from V and 2 bases from J, with 17 bases between. The germline V gene has CDR1 SGHRS and CDR2 YFSETQ. The length of the CDR3 is 15 residues. The DNA of the CDR3 is TGCGCCAGCACTTTCGGGATCTCCTCAAACTATGGCTACACCTTC. This codes for CASTFGISSNYGYTF.

The rearrangement links TRBV7-8 to TRBJ2-3; 10 bases line up with TRBD2. The trim removed 10 bases at V and 3 bases at J, leaving 13 bases unmatched. CDR1 and CDR2 (germline): SGHVS, FQNEAQ. The CDR3 spans 16 residues. CDR3 in DNA: TGTGCCACACACGGACTAGCGGATTTGACGACAGATACGCAGTATTTT. Its protein is CATHGLADLTTDTQYF.

This clone came up a few times. The genes are TRBV5-8 and TRBJ1-5; maybe TRBD1 (6 bases). Per the germline V gene, CDR1 is SGHTS and CDR2 is YDEGEE. This CDR3 has 15 residues. The V and J ends lost 2 bases and 7 bases respectively, with 16 bases between them. In nucleotides, the CDR3 is TGTGCCAGCAGCTTAGAAGGGGGAATCGGACAGCCCCAGCATTTT. It specifies CASSLEGGIGQPQHF. The whole variable domain, filled in from reference TRBV5-8 and TRBJ1-5, reads EAGVTQSPTHLIKTRGQQATLRCSPISGHTSVYWYQQALGLGLQFLLWYDEGEERNRGNFPPRFSGRQFPNYSSELNVNALELEDSALYLCASSLEGGIGQPQHFGDGTRLSIL.

This clone is a singleton in its sample. The genes are TRBV7-2 and TRBJ1-2, with D unclear. In germline, CDR1 is SGHTA, CDR2 FQGNSA. V was trimmed by 5 bases and J by 2 bases, leaving 9 bases between them. The length of the CDR3 is 13 residues. CDR3 protein: CASSQSRNYGYTF. The CDR3 region has the DNA TGTGCCAGCAGCCAATCTAGGAACTATGGCTACACCTTC. Using reference TRBV7-2 and TRBJ1-2 for the parts outside the CDR3, the full variable domain is GAGVSQSPSNKVTEKGKDVELRCDPISGHTALYWYRQSLGQGLEFLIYFQGNSAPDKSGLPSDRFSAERTGGSVSTLTIQRTQQEDSAVYLCASSQSRNYGYTFGSGTRLTVV.

A few counts support this clone. V and J are TRBV21-1 and TRBJ1-1; the D call TRBD1 from the table was never checked on the DNA. TRBV21-1 is reported as a pseudogene. This CDR3 region has 14 residues. CDR3 sequence reads: CASCQWYMNTEAFF. CDR3 nucleotides: TGTGCCAGCTGCCAGTGGTACATGAACACTGAAGCTTTCTTT.

This chain connects TRBV7-2 to TRBJ2-3; D is perhaps TRBD2 (5 bases). Trimming stripped 0 bases from V and 4 bases from J, with 5 bases between. Germline V gives CDR1 SGHTA, CDR2 FQGNSA. CDR3 length: 13 amino acids. The CDR3, as DNA: TGTGCCAGCAGCTTAGCTAGCGCAGATACGCAGTATTTT. This gives the protein CASSLASADTQYF.

The rearrangement links TRBV28 to TRBJ1-2; weak D call: TRBD1 (6 bases). Germline values: CDR1 MDHEN, CDR2 SYDVKM. The CDR3 runs to 12 residues. V lost 8 bases and J 7 bases, leaving 14 bases between the germline ends. The CDR3 sequence: CASAEGGSGYTF. CDR3 bases: TGTGCCAGCGCGGAGGGGGGGTCTGGCTACACCTTC.

The chain is built from TRBV29-1 and TRBJ2-7; D unclear. This CDR3 has 15 amino acids. Trimming removed 4 bases at V and 5 bases at J, with 21 bases between. Germline V lookup: CDR1 SQVTM, CDR2 ANQGSEA. The CDR3 DNA is TGCAGCGTTGTAGAAAGTTCACAGTTGACTGACGAGCAGTACTTC. It translates to CSVVESSQLTDEQYF.

This chain connects TRBV9 to TRBJ2-7; 10 nucleotides line up with TRBD2. Trimming cost V 0 bases and J 4 bases; bases outside gene matches: 7. This CDR3 contains 16 residues. Germline CDR1 is SGDLS and CDR2 is YYNGEE. Written as DNA, the CDR3 is TGTGCCAGCAGCGTAGCTGGAACTAGCGGGACTTACGAGCAGTACTTC. Residues: CASSVAGTSGTYEQYF. The full variable domain, its missing parts supplied by reference TRBV9 and TRBJ2-7, is DSGVTQTPKHLITATGQRVTLRCSPRSGDLSVYWYQQSLDQGLQFLIQYYNGEERAKGNILERFSAQQFPDLHSELNLSSLELGDSALYFCASSVAGTSGTYEQYFGPGTRLTVT.

The chain couples TRBV18 to TRBJ2-2; 9 bases agree with TRBD1. The V segment lost 3 bases and the J segment 4 bases; nucleotides outside the gene matches: 3. The CDR3 length is 15 residues. The germline V gene has CDR1 KGHSH and CDR2 LQKENI. The CDR3 DNA follows: TGTGCCAGCTCACCGCCGACAGGGGGCACCGGGGAGCTGTTTTTT. Protein product: CASSPPTGGTGELFF.

The chain employs TRBV2 and TRBJ2-2; TRBD2 agrees at 11 bases. CDR1 SNHLY and CDR2 FYNNEI come from the germline V gene. With V trimmed by 6 bases and J by 11 bases, 11 bases remained unmatched. CDR3 length: 15 residues. The CDR3 spells CASRTGTSGLLELFF. Written as DNA, the CDR3 is TGTGCCAGCAGAACCGGGACTAGCGGCCTTTTAGAGCTGTTTTTT.

The chain is built from TRBV4-1 and TRBJ1-1, with 8 bases that match TRBD1. The ends lost 6 bases at V and 2 bases at J; junction bases unmatched: 2. The CDR3 loop spans 13 amino acids. Per germline, CDR1 MGHRA and CDR2 YSYEKL. CDR3 region: CASRQGGNTEAFF. CDR3 bases: TGCGCCAGCAGACAGGGGGGAAACACTGAAGCTTTCTTT.

The V gene is TRBV6-1, the J gene TRBJ1-5; TRBD1 aligns across 9 bases. V gave up 5 bases and J gave up 6 bases; unmatched junction bases: 5. The CDR3 totals 14 residues. Germline V gene sequence: CDR1 MNHNS, CDR2 SASEGT. CDR3 protein: CASSTYRGPQPQHF. CDR3 bases: TGTGCCAGCAGTACCTACAGGGGGCCTCAGCCCCAGCATTTT.

This chain uses TRBV5-6 with TRBJ1-2; D gene ambiguous. V lost 0 bases and J 5 bases, leaving 14 bases between the germline ends. The CDR3 contains 15 residues. The V gene's germline CDR1 is SGHDT and CDR2 YYEEEE. In DNA, the CDR3 is TGTGCCAGCAGCTTGGTGGGCAGGCGAACTTATGGCTACACCTTC. This encodes CASSLVGRRTYGYTF.